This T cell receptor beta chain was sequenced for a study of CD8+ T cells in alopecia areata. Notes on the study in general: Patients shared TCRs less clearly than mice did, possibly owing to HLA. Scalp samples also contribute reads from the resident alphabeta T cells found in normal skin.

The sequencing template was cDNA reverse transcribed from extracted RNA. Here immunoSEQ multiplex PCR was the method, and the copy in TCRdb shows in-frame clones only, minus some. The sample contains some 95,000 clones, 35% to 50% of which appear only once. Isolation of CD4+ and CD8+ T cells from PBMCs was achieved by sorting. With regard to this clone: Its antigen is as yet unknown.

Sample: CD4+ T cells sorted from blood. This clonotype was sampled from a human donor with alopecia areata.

CDR3 DNA sequence: TGTGCCAGCAGCAAGGACAGGGGAAGGAATCAGCCCCAGCATTTT. Amino acids: CASSKDRGRNQPQHF. The chain joins TRBV7-8 to TRBJ1-5; 9 positions agree with TRBD1. Germline V gene lookup returns CDR1 SGHVS and CDR2 FQNEAQ. There are 15 residues in the CDR3. V shed 5 bases and J 4 bases; nucleotides not matched to a gene: 6.